This TCR beta chain emerged from a study of cytomegalovirus exposure and HLA in healthy donors. The CDR3 is 16 amino acids. The V gene end was trimmed by 11 bases and the J gene end by 1 base; junction bases not matched to a gene: 12. Germline assignment: CDR1 MDHEN and CDR2 SYDVKM. PCR amplification relied on 60 Vbeta primers (plus 13 Jbeta primers). The assay was immunoSEQ multiplex PCR, and TCRdb's table has in-frame clones only and misses some. The profile shows approximately 150,000 clones, roughly 80% of them singletons. Of note for this clone: Other DNA sequences from this sample encode an identical CDR3 as well.

Sequencing input: PBMCs. V and J are TRBV28 and TRBJ2-2; 8 bases match TRBD1. The sequence derives from a woman aged 40 to 50 in good health and CMV-seropositive. The CDR3 DNA reads TGTGCCGCTAAACCAGGGGGCAGCCGGAACACCGGGGAGCTGTTTTTT. Its protein is CAAKPGGSRNTGELFF.